This TCR beta chain came from a study of blood T cell repertoires in COVID-19. Study overall: The study drew acute and convalescent COVID-19 samples from the United States, Italy and Spain.

Cohort 3 donors counted as recovered after two negative PCRs, clearance, or resolved symptoms. The V end lost 1 base, the J end lost 13 bases, and 10 bases lay between the germline ends. In germline, CDR1 is LGHNA, CDR2 YSLEER. This CDR3 is 11 amino acids long. This table comes from immunoSEQ multiplex PCR, and its TCRdb copy is limited to in-frame clones, with some not included. This sample has more than 300,000 clones, with about 85% found just once. This clonotype originated in a woman aged 25 to 45 who had recovered from COVID-19. The chain is built from TRBV4-3 and TRBJ1-2; D ambiguous. Sequencing was done on a sample of PBMCs or T cells enriched from blood (not recorded which). The CDR3 reads CASSQGGFFTF. In DNA, the CDR3 is TGCGCCAGCAGCCAAGGAGGATTTTTCACCTTC.